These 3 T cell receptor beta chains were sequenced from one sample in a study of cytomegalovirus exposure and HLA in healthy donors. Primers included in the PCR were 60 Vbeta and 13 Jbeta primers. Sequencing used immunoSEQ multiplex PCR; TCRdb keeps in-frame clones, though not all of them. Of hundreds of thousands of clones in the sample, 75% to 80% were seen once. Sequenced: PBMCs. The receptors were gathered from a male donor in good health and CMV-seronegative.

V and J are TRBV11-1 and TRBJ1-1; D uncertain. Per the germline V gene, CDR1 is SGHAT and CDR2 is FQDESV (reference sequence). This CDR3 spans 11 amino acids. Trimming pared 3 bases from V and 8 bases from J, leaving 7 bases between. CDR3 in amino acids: CASSLVEEAFF. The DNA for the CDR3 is TGTGCCAGCAGCTTGGTAGAAGAAGCTTTCTTT.

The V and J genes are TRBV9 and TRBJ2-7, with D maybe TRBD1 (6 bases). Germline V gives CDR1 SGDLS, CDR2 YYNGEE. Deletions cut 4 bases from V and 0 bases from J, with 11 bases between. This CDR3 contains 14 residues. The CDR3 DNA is TGTGCCAGCAGCTACCAAGGGGGCTCCTACGAGCAGTACTTC. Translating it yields CASSYQGGSYEQYF.

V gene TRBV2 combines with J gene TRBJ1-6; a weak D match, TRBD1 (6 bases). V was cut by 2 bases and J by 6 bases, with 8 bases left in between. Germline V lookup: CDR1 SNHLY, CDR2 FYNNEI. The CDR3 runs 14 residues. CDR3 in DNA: TGTGCCAGCAGTGAATTACAGGGTAATTCACCCCTCCACTTT. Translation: CASSELQGNSPLHF. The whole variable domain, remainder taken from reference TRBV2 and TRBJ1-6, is EPEVTQTPSHQVTQMGQEVILRCVPISNHLYFYWYRQILGQKVEFLVSFYNNEISEKSEIFDDQFSVERPDGSNFTLKIRSTKLEDSAMYFCASSELQGNSPLHFGNGTRLTVT.